The entry below gives a single TCR beta chain sequence along with its context. The authors amplified TCR beta CDR3 regions, and they did so from RNA transcripts for repertoire sequencing. Following a first-round RT-PCR that used HTBI primers, a second-round multiplex PCR was carried out. TCRdb re-called the multiplex PCR reads through MiXCR, storing one row per CDR3 protein. The table has around 1,200,000 distinct CDR3 sequences, approximately 35% seen once; the top ten hold around 10%. The data are from a study of Graves' ophthalmopathy and Graves' hyperthyroidism. V lost 4 bases and J 9 bases, leaving 13 bases between the germline ends. In germline, CDR1 is MGHDK, CDR2 SYGVNS. The CDR3 is 13 residues long.

The specimen sequenced was peripheral blood or thyroid tissue (not recorded which). The rearrangement joins TRBV25-1 to TRBJ1-5, with D hard to call. This TCR derives from an adult man with Graves' hyperthyroidism. The CDR3 is CASSGSGGRPQHF. The CDR3 DNA reads TGTGCCAGCAGTGGTTCCGGAGGTAGGCCCCAGCATTTT.